This record concerns one T cell receptor beta chain sequence. The antigen is not known. The sample comes from a study of OX40 agonist ivuxolimab in advanced cancers. Regarding the study as a whole: Low normalized clonal expansion also occurred in some nonresponding patients.

Patients with a history of autoimmune disease or on systemic immunosuppression were excluded. Generated by immunoSEQ multiplex PCR, the TCRdb table keeps only in-frame clones and is missing some. This sample has approximately 94,000 clones, with approximately 90% found just once. This sample comprised CD4+ or CD8+ T cells sorted from blood, obtained in a trial of the OX40 agonist ivuxolimab. This TCR was sampled from an adult with an advanced solid tumor such as melanoma, head and neck, liver or kidney cancer.

CDR3 in amino acids: CASSYRGTSGLREQFF. The CDR3 coding sequence is TGTGCCAGCAGTTACAGGGGGACTAGCGGCCTTAGGGAGCAGTTCTTC. This chain connects TRBV6-5 to TRBJ2-1, with 11 nucleotides matching TRBD2. This CDR3 has 16 amino acids. Germline loops: CDR1 MNHEY, CDR2 SVGAGI. Trimming cost V 2 bases and J 10 bases; bases outside gene matches: 10.